The rows below give T cell receptor beta chains drawn from one sample of a study of T cell responses to AZD1222 COVID-19 vaccine. Data came from immunoSEQ multiplex PCR; TCRdb stores just in-frame clones and leaves some out. The sample lists approximately 110,000 clones; about 91% were seen once. The starting material was peripheral blood, obtained on day 0 of AZD1222 vaccination. Source of these receptors: an adult in good health. The CDR3 runs from the conserved cysteine through the conserved F or W. The order of the fields is clone size, CDR3 length, D gene, J gene, V gene, CDR3 protein, CDR3 DNA. The D gene is left open where the match is weak. Clone size is stated in some rows and not others, as once, few, many or a class when expanded.

>NA|14|TRBD2|TRBJ2-3|TRBV7-2
CASSYRTSSDTQYF
TGTGCCAGCAGCTACCGGACTAGCAGTGATACGCAGTATTTT
>NA|17|TRBD2|TRBJ2-1|TRBV6-4
CASRRVAGGSLFNEQFF
TGTGCCAGCAGGAGAGTAGCGGGGGGATCCCTATTCAATGAGCAGTTCTTC
>NA|14|NA|TRBJ1-2|TRBV6-6
CASRSPGPGHGYTF
TGTGCCAGCAGATCCCCGGGGCCAGGGCATGGCTACACCTTC
>NA|13|NA|TRBJ1-6|TRBV12-3/TRBV12-4
CASSFGVVSPLHF
TGTGCCAGCAGTTTCGGGGTCGTTTCACCCCTCCACTTT
>once|15|TRBD1|TRBJ2-7|TRBV7-2
CASSAGTGDYYEQYF
TGTGCCAGCAGCGCCGGGACAGGGGACTACTACGAGCAGTACTTC
>once|13|NA|TRBJ2-3|TRBV19
CASSTGRTDTQYF
TGTGCCAGTAGTACCGGGAGAACAGATACGCAGTATTTT
>NA|13|NA|TRBJ1-2|TRBV15
CATSRARDYGYTF
TGTGCCACCAGCAGAGCGAGAGATTATGGCTACACCTTC
>NA|16|TRBD1|TRBJ1-3|TRBV3-1/TRBV3-2
CASSLTDRGLGNTIYF
TGTGCCAGCAGCCTTACTGACAGGGGGCTCGGAAACACCATATATTTT
>NA|16|NA|TRBJ2-7|TRBV3-1/TRBV3-2
CASSQEKRRGPIEQYF
TGTGCCAGCAGCCAAGAGAAAAGGCGGGGGCCTATCGAGCAGTACTTC
>NA|13|NA|TRBJ2-5|TRBV4-3
CASSSTSQETQYF
TGCGCCAGCAGCTCAACCTCACAGGAGACCCAGTACTTC
>NA|14|NA|TRBJ1-1|TRBV19
CASSPVGWNTEAFF
TGTGCCAGTAGCCCCGTTGGGTGGAACACTGAAGCTTTCTTT
>NA|16|NA|TRBJ1-4|TRBV9
CASSVHRQATNEKLFF
TGTGCCAGCAGCGTTCACAGACAGGCAACTAATGAAAAACTGTTTTTT
>NA|14|NA|TRBJ2-3|TRBV27
CASSVTPRSDTQYF
TGTGCCAGCAGTGTCACCCCCAGGTCAGATACGCAGTATTTT
>NA|13|NA|TRBJ1-5|TRBV18
CASSRDNNQPQHF
TGTGCCAGCTCACGTGATAACAATCAGCCCCAGCATTTT
>NA|15|NA|TRBJ1-3|TRBV7-9
CASRATDSSGNTIYF
TGTGCCAGCAGGGCTACGGACAGCTCTGGAAACACCATATATTTT
>NA|14|NA|TRBJ1-2|TRBV14
CASSQDIGAGGYTF
TGTGCCAGCAGCCAAGATATCGGGGCGGGCGGCTACACCTTC
>NA|12|NA|TRBJ2-7|TRBV5-1
CASSPDDHEQYF
TGCGCCAGCAGCCCGGACGATCACGAGCAGTACTTC
>NA|15|NA|TRBJ1-5|TRBV29-1
CSVAFESGANQPQHF
TGCAGCGTCGCCTTCGAGTCGGGGGCCAATCAGCCCCAGCATTTT
>NA|12|NA|TRBJ2-7|TRBV6-6
CASSYGVYEQYF
TGTGCCAGCAGTTACGGGGTCTACGAGCAGTACTTC
>once|16|NA|TRBJ1-6|TRBV5-8
CASSLGQTIYNSPLHF
TGTGCCAGCAGCTTGGGTCAGACAATCTATAATTCACCCCTCCACTTT
>NA|13|NA|TRBJ1-1|TRBV6-5
CASSRGGNTEAFF
TGTGCCAGCAGCCGGGGGGGGAACACTGAAGCTTTCTTT
>once|13|NA|TRBJ2-1|TRBV4-3
CASSQGNRDEQFF
TGCGCCAGCAGCCAAGGAAACAGGGATGAGCAGTTCTTC
>NA|12|TRBD1|TRBJ1-1|TRBV28
CASSATGGRAFF
TGTGCCAGCAGTGCGACAGGGGGCCGAGCTTTCTTT
>NA|15|NA|TRBJ1-6|TRBV3-1/TRBV3-2
CASSQESGSSSPLHF
TGTGCCAGCAGCCAAGAGTCAGGGTCGTCTTCACCCCTCCACTTT
>NA|14|NA|TRBJ1-5|TRBV7-8
CASSLSGLNQPQHF
TGTGCCAGCAGCTTATCAGGCCTCAATCAGCCCCAGCATTTT
>NA|16|NA|TRBJ1-1|TRBV5-1
CASSLGQRPIIFEAFF
TGCGCCAGCAGCTTGGGTCAAAGGCCTATTATCTTTGAAGCTTTCTTT
>NA|14|NA|TRBJ2-1|TRBV11-3
CASSLDGQSGEQFF
TGTGCCAGCAGCTTAGACGGACAGTCGGGTGAGCAGTTCTTC
>NA|18|NA|TRBJ2-3|TRBV19
CASSKAPWTVASTDTQYF
TGTGCCAGTAGTAAGGCACCCTGGACGGTGGCTAGCACAGATACGCAGTATTTT
>NA|14|NA|TRBJ2-2|TRBV6-5
CASRLGGATGELFF
TGTGCCAGCAGATTAGGGGGAGCCACCGGGGAGCTGTTTTTT
>once|16|TRBD1|TRBJ2-1|TRBV2
CASSLRDRNSYNEQFF
TGTGCCAGCAGTCTCCGGGACAGAAACTCCTACAATGAGCAGTTCTTC
>NA|14|TRBD2|TRBJ2-3|TRBV7-2
CASSVTSGADTQYF
TGTGCCAGCAGCGTGACTAGCGGGGCAGATACGCAGTATTTT
>NA|13|NA|TRBJ1-4|TRBV5-1
CASSAGRGEKLFF
TGCGCCAGCAGCGCAGGACGGGGGGAAAAACTGTTTTTT
>NA|12|NA|TRBJ1-4|TRBV12-3/TRBV12-4
CASSFGGEKLFF
TGTGCCAGCAGTTTCGGCGGTGAAAAACTGTTTTTT
>few|13|NA|TRBJ1-5|TRBV10-1
CASSDDLGQPQHF
TGCGCCAGCAGTGATGATTTGGGTCAGCCCCAGCATTTT
>few|14|NA|TRBJ1-5|TRBV7-8
CASSLEMQSAPQHF
TGTGCCAGCAGCTTAGAGATGCAATCAGCCCCCCAGCATTTT
>NA|13|NA|TRBJ1-2|TRBV7-2
CASSLGRGGGYTF
TGTGCCAGCAGCTTAGGACGGGGCGGGGGCTACACCTTC
>NA|14|TRBD2|TRBJ2-1|TRBV5-1
CASSVGLAGNEQFF
TGCGCCAGCAGCGTGGGTCTAGCGGGCAATGAGCAGTTCTTC
>NA|13|NA|TRBJ1-3|TRBV5-1
CASSLGSGNTIYF
TGCGCCAGCAGCTTGGGGTCTGGAAACACCATATATTTT
>NA|15|TRBD1|TRBJ2-1|TRBV28
CASSPGTVASGEQFF
TGTGCCAGCAGCCCCGGGACAGTGGCTTCGGGTGAGCAGTTCTTC
>NA|19|NA|TRBJ2-7|TRBV2
CASSDLSPRHPGNIYEQYF
TGTGCCAGCAGTGACTTATCGCCGCGGCACCCAGGTAACATCTACGAGCAGTACTTC
>NA|15|NA|TRBJ2-3|TRBV9
CASSVFGGSTDTQYF
TGTGCCAGCAGCGTCTTTGGGGGGAGCACAGATACGCAGTATTTT
>few|13|NA|TRBJ1-1|TRBV4-3
CASSLGAGDPAFF
TGCGCCAGCAGCCTTGGGGCAGGGGACCCTGCTTTCTTT
>NA|12|NA|TRBJ1-2|TRBV12-3/TRBV12-4
CASTRGGHGYTF
TGTGCCAGCACCCGTGGGGGGCATGGCTACACCTTC
>NA|12|NA|TRBJ2-7|TRBV24-1
CATSDAGYEQYF
TGTGCCACCAGTGATGCAGGGTACGAGCAGTACTTC
>NA|13|NA|TRBJ1-5|TRBV7-8
CASSLAIAQPQHF
TGTGCCAGCAGCTTAGCGATAGCTCAGCCCCAGCATTTT
>NA|11|NA|TRBJ2-1|TRBV10-3
CAITDGDEQFF
TGTGCCATCACGGACGGTGATGAGCAGTTCTTC
>NA|14|NA|TRBJ1-1|TRBV28
CASSPWTSNTEAFF
TGTGCCAGCAGTCCTTGGACATCGAACACTGAAGCTTTCTTT
>NA|14|NA|TRBJ2-1|TRBV27
CASSLSPSYNEQFF
TGTGCCAGCAGTTTATCCCCCTCCTACAATGAGCAGTTCTTC
>NA|14|TRBD1|TRBJ1-1|TRBV10-3
CAIRGDRGNTEAFF
TGTGCCATCAGGGGGGACAGGGGAAACACTGAAGCTTTCTTT
>NA|12|NA|TRBJ2-1|TRBV3-1/TRBV3-2
CASSPAWGTQVF
TGTGCCAGCAGCCCCGCTTGGGGGACCCAAGTCTTC
>NA|16|TRBD2|TRBJ2-3|TRBV5-6
CASSWSGGAGTDTQYF
TGTGCCAGCAGCTGGAGCGGGGGGGCTGGTACAGATACGCAGTATTTT
>NA|13|NA|TRBJ2-6|TRBV6-6
CASSLSGANVLTF
TGTGCCAGCAGTCTATCTGGGGCCAACGTCCTGACTTTC
>NA|15|NA|TRBJ1-4|TRBV18
CASSPATTDNEKLFF
TGTGCCAGCTCACCAGCGACAACGGACAATGAAAAACTGTTTTTT
>NA|13|NA|TRBJ1-2|TRBV27
CASSLGTNYGYTF
TGTGCCAGCAGTTTGGGCACTAACTATGGCTACACCTTC
>NA|14|NA|TRBJ1-2|TRBV29-1
CSVEGRTANYGYTF
TGCAGCGTTGAAGGGCGTACGGCTAACTATGGCTACACCTTC
>NA|13|NA|TRBJ1-1|TRBV6-4
CASSEQVNTEAFF
TGTGCCAGCAGTGAGCAGGTGAACACTGAAGCTTTCTTT
>few|13|NA|TRBJ2-5|TRBV19
CASSQDRQETQYF
TGTGCCAGTAGTCAGGACCGCCAAGAGACCCAGTACTTC
>NA|15|NA|TRBJ1-1|TRBV6-2/TRBV6-3
CASSYPSNLGTEAFF
TGTGCCAGCAGCTATCCCTCTAACTTGGGCACTGAAGCTTTCTTT